This T cell receptor beta chain was captured in a study of regulatory T cells in long-lasting Graves disease. Building of the TCR beta libraries involved iRepertoire HTBI primers and Arm-PCR of CDR3 regions. TCRdb used MiXCR to reprocess the multiplex PCR reads, holding one entry per CDR3 protein. The sample contains 300,000 to 500,000 distinct CDR3 sequences, around 20% of which appear only once. Stated time point: persistent/refractory GD, antithyroid drugs over 5 years with positive TRAb. From RNA extracted from PBMCs, the TCR library was made. Comment on this clonotype: One end of the junction does not line up with germline, which may come from a read error.

The origin of this receptor is a female donor with Graves disease. The sample in question was peripheral blood mononuclear cells (PBMCs), obtained when the disease was refractory, from a patient treated with antithyroid drugs.

This CDR3 reads CAWRASPNPPLHF. The CDR3 DNA reads TGTGCCTGGAGAGCTTCACCTAATCCACCCCTCCACTTT. This chain links TRBV30 with TRBJ1-6; no firm D call. Germline values: CDR1 GTSNPN, CDR2 SVGIG (reference sequence). The CDR3 is 13 residues long.